This T cell receptor (beta chain) emerged from a study of blood T cell repertoires in COVID-19. The CDR3 covers 17 residues. V gave up 0 bases and J gave up 8 bases, with 18 bases separating them. Germline loops: CDR1 SGHRS, CDR2 YFSETQ. The method was immunoSEQ multiplex PCR; TCRdb's version includes in-frame clones alone and lacks a portion of them. The sample lists over 350,000 clones; 88% were seen once. The receptor's source is a woman aged 18 to 35 who had recovered from COVID-19. This chain connects TRBV5-1 to TRBJ1-6; a possible D gene is TRBD1 (6 bases). The material sequenced was PBMCs or T cells enriched from blood (not recorded which). The CDR3 DNA sequence: TGCGCCAGCAGCTTGGCCGGGAAGGGGGTCGGGGATTCACCCCTCCACTTT. Protein sequence: CASSLAGKGVGDSPLHF.